The sequence of this T cell receptor beta chain was determined in a study of CD4 T cells in relation to SARS-CoV-2 and coronaviruses. Unexposed donor CD4+ T cells date from about 2010-2019, before the COVID-19 pandemic. The cells were cultured for around ten days before CD4+ T cells were isolated. V was cut by 2 bases and J by 0 bases, with 0 bases left in between. The CDR3 loop spans 12 amino acids. As regards this clone: Its antigen is not identified.

The repertoire was sequenced with immunoSEQ multiplex PCR; TCRdb's copy has only in-frame clones and lacks some. Among about 19,000 clones listed, around 80% were seen once. Study-level results: This crossreactivity analysis covered spike protein alone, no other viral proteins.

The genes are TRBV12-3 or TRBV12-4 and TRBJ2-3; D unclear. The sequenced material came from CD4+ T cells from PBMCs, cultured in vitro. This receptor was identified in a human donor in good health. The CDR3 DNA sequence: TGTGCCAGCAGTTTAAGCACAGATACGCAGTATTTT. This sequence encodes CASSLSTDTQYF.